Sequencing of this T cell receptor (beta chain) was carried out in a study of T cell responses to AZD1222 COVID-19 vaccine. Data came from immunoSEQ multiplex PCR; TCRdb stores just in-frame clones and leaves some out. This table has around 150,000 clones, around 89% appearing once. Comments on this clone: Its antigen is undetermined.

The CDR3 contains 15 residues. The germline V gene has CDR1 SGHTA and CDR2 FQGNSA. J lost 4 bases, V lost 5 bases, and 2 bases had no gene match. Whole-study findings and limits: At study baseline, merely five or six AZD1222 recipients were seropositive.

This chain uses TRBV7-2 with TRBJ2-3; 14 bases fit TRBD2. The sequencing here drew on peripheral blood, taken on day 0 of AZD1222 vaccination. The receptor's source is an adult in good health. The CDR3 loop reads CASSPTSGRADTQYF. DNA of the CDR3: TGTGCCAGCAGCCCGACTAGCGGGAGGGCAGATACGCAGTATTTT.